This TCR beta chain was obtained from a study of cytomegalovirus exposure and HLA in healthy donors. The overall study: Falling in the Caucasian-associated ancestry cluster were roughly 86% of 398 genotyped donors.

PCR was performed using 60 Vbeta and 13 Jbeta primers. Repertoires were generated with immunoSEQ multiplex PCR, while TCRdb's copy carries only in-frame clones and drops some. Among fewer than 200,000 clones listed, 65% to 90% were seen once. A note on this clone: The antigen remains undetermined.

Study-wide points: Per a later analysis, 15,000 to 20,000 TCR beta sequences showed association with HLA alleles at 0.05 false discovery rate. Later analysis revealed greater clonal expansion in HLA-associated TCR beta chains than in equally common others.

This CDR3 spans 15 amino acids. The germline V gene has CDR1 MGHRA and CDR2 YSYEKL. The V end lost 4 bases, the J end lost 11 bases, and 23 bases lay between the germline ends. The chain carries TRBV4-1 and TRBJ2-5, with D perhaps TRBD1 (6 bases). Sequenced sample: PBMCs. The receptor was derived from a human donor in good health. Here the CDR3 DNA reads TGCGCCAGCAGCCCCATAGCCCAGGGGAGAGGGGAGCAGTACTTC. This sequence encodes CASSPIAQGRGEQYF.